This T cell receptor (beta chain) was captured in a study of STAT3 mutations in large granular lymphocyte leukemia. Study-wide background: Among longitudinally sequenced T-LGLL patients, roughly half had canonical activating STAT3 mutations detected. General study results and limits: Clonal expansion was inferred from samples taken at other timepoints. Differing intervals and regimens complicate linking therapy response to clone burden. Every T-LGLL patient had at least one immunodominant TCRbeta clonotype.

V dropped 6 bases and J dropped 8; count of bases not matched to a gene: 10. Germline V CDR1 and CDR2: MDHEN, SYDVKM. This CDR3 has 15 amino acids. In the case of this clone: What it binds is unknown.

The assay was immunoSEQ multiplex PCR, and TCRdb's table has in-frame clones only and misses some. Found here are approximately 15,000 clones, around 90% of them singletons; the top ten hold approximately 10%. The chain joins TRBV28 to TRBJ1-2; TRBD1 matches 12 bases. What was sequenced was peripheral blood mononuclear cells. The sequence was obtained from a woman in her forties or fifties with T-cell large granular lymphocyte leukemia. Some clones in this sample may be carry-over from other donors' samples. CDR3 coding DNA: TGTGCCAGCAGGGCGACCGGGACAGGGGGCGCAGGCTACACCTTC. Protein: CASRATGTGGAGYTF.